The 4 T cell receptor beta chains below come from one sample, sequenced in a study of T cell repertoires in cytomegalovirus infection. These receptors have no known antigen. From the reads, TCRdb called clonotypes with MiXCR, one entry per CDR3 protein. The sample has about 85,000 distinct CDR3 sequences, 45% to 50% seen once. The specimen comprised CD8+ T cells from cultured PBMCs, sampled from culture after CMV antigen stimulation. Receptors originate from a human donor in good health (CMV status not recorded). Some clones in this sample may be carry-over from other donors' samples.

The CDR3 nucleotides are TGTGCCAGCAGCCCCCCATTCAGTTCCTACAATGAGCAGTTCTTC. Encoded protein: CASSPPFSSYNEQFF. The chain uses TRBV11-3 and TRBJ2-1; unclear D gene. Germline V gene sequence: CDR1 SGHNT, CDR2 YENEEA. The CDR3 runs 15 residues. V was trimmed by 5 bases and J by 1 base, leaving 12 bases between them.

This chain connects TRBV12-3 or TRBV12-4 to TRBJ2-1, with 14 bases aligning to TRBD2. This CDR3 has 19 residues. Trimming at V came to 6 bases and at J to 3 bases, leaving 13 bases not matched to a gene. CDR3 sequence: CASSTPGLAGARFYNEQFF. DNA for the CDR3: TGTGCCAGCAGCACACCGGGACTAGCGGGAGCGAGATTCTACAATGAGCAGTTCTTC.

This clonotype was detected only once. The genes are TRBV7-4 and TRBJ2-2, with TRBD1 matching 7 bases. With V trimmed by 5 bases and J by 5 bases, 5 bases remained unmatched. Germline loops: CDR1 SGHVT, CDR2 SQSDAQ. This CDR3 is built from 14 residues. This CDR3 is CASSLDRATGELFF. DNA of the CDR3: TGTGCCAGCAGCCTAGACAGGGCAACCGGGGAGCTGTTTTTT.

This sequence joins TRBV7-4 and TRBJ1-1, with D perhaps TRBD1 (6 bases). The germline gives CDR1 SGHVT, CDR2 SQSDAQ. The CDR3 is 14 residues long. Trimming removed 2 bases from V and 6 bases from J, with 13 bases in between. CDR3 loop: CASSLSPGEAEAFF. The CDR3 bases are TGTGCCAGCAGCTTAAGTCCAGGGGAGGCTGAAGCTTTCTTT.